These 32 T cell receptor beta chains were sequenced from one sample in a study of blood T cell repertoires in COVID-19. Profiling relied on immunoSEQ multiplex PCR, and the TCRdb table lists in-frame clones only, not all of them. The sample consists of 400,000 to 450,000 clones, 85% to 90% of them appearing once. The sample consisted of PBMCs or T cells enriched from blood (not recorded which). Receptors originate from a man younger than 45 who had recovered from COVID-19.

The chain carries TRBV28 and TRBJ1-6, with no clear D. The CDR3 totals 16 residues. The germline V and J ends were trimmed by 10 bases and 9 bases, with 25 bases remaining between them. Germline CDR1 is MDHEN and CDR2 is SYDVKM. CDR3 DNA: TGTGCCACCCTCGAGGGATCCGGGCCTAAGGGTTCACCCCTCCACTTT. Protein product: CATLEGSGPKGSPLHF.

The chain employs TRBV19 and TRBJ2-7, with D perhaps matching TRBD1 (5 bases). The CDR3 consists of 14 residues. Trimming pared 4 bases from V and 6 bases from J, leaving 16 bases between. From germline, CDR1 is LNHDA and CDR2 SQIVND (reference sequence). The CDR3, as DNA: TGTGCCAGTAGTAGCGACACCCACAGGAGCGAGCAGTACTTC. This gives the protein CASSSDTHRSEQYF.

Only one count was recorded for this clone. CDR3 bases: TGTGCCAGCAGCCGCAACATTGGGAGAACTGAAGCTTTCTTT. Translating gives CASSRNIGRTEAFF. J is TRBJ1-1 and V is TRBV5-4; D is unclear. The CDR3 runs to 14 residues. Trimming left V 4 bases short and J 5 bases short, with 15 bases between. From germline, CDR1 is SGHNT and CDR2 YYREEE (reference sequence).

The DNA for the CDR3 is TGTGCCTGGACCAGACAGGGCCGCTATGGCTACACCTTC. This gives the protein CAWTRQGRYGYTF. This chain uses TRBV30 with TRBJ1-2; TRBD1 aligns across 7 bases. The CDR3 is 13 amino acids. Trimming at V came to 4 bases and at J to 4 bases, leaving 6 bases not matched to a gene. Looked up from germline, CDR1 is GTSNPN and CDR2 is SVGIG (reference sequence).

V is TRBV5-1 and J is TRBJ2-5, with TRBD2 matching 8 bases. The germline CDR1 and CDR2 sequences are SGHRS and YFSETQ. This CDR3 has 15 residues. V lost 0 bases, J lost 4 bases, and 5 bases stayed unmatched. The CDR3 reads CASSLALGRVETQYF. The CDR3 coding sequence is TGCGCCAGCAGCTTGGCCCTCGGGAGGGTAGAGACCCAGTACTTC. Looking up the rest from reference TRBV5-1 and TRBJ2-5 gives the full variable domain: KAGVTQTPRYLIKTRGQQVTLSCSPISGHRSVSWYQQTPGQGLQFLFEYFSETQRNKGNFPGRFSGRQFSNSRSEMNVSTLELGDSALYLCASSLALGRVETQYFGPGTRLLVL.

This clone was observed once. In nucleotides, the CDR3 is TGTGCCAGCCGCTTTATGCGGGATAGCAATCAGCCCCAGCATTTT. Amino acid sequence: CASRFMRDSNQPQHF. The chain combines TRBV28 with TRBJ1-5, with D hard to call. CDR1 is MDHEN and CDR2 is SYDVKM in the germline V gene. Trimming took 8 bases from V and 0 from J, leaving 14 bases between them. The CDR3 is 15 amino acids.

The chain has TRBV27 and TRBJ1-6; TRBD1 matches at 9 bases. The CDR3 has 16 residues. The V segment lost 0 bases and the J segment 7 bases; nucleotides outside the gene matches: 4. Germline CDR1 is MNHEY and CDR2 is SMNVEV (reference sequence). In DNA form, the CDR3 reads TGTGCCAGCAGTTTATCGATAGGACAGGGGAATTCACCCCTCCACTTT. Protein: CASSLSIGQGNSPLHF.

The rearrangement joins TRBV7-2 to TRBJ2-1; 12 nucleotides agree with TRBD1. CDR3 size: 16 residues. Trimming removed 4 bases from V and 9 bases from J; junction bases left unmatched: 10. Germline CDR1 reads SGHTA; CDR2 reads FQGNSA. The CDR3 loop reads CASSWPGQGASSEQFF. In DNA form, the CDR3 reads TGTGCCAGCAGCTGGCCGGGACAGGGGGCAAGTAGTGAGCAGTTCTTC.

The chain carries TRBV7-8 and TRBJ1-1; D ambiguous. V gave up 3 bases and J gave up 1 base, with 6 bases separating them. Germline V gene sequence: CDR1 SGHVS, CDR2 FQNEAQ. The length of the CDR3 is 13 residues. The CDR3 spells CASSLDSNTEAFF. The CDR3 DNA sequence: TGTGCCAGCAGCTTGGACTCGAACACTGAAGCTTTCTTT.

This clone was detected only once. The chain joins TRBV9 to TRBJ2-7, with 11 nucleotides matching TRBD2. CDR3 length equals 15 residues. From germline, CDR1 is SGDLS and CDR2 YYNGEE. J lost 5 bases, V lost 1 base, and 5 bases had no gene match. The CDR3 reads CASSVLAGGPHEQYF. CDR3 coding DNA: TGTGCCAGCAGCGTATTAGCGGGAGGGCCCCACGAGCAGTACTTC.

J is TRBJ2-7 and V is TRBV7-8; TRBD1 agrees at 7 bases. This CDR3 is 15 amino acids long. Trimming cost V 5 bases and J 3 bases; bases outside gene matches: 10. The V gene's germline CDR1 is SGHVS and CDR2 FQNEAQ. The CDR3 nucleotides read TGTGCCAGCAGCGACCGACAGGGCGGGTACTACGAGCAGTACTTC. Its translation is CASSDRQGGYYEQYF.

The chain carries TRBV7-2 and TRBJ1-2, with unresolved D. Trimming pared 4 bases from V and 6 bases from J, leaving 15 bases between. Germline V lookup: CDR1 SGHTA, CDR2 FQGNSA. The CDR3 totals 14 residues. The CDR3: CASSSEVGVNGYTF. Here the CDR3 DNA reads TGTGCCAGCAGCTCCGAGGTCGGGGTAAATGGCTACACCTTC.

The rearrangement joins TRBV28 to TRBJ1-3; 7 nucleotides align to TRBD1. The V gene end was trimmed by 3 bases and the J gene end by 2 bases; junction bases not matched to a gene: 4. The germline V gene has CDR1 MDHEN and CDR2 SYDVKM. The CDR3 has 15 amino acids. Here the CDR3 reads CASSLVRGAGNTIYF. The CDR3 DNA sequence: TGTGCCAGCAGTTTGGTCAGGGGGGCTGGAAACACCATATATTTT.

This CDR3 reads CASNGDRGGNQPQHF. The DNA of the CDR3 is TGTGCCAGCAATGGGGACAGGGGTGGCAATCAGCCCCAGCATTTT. This sequence joins TRBV2 and TRBJ1-5; 10 bases align to TRBD1. Germline V gene lookup returns CDR1 SNHLY and CDR2 FYNNEI. The CDR3 sequence is 15 residues long. Trimming removed 7 bases from V and 2 bases from J; junction bases left unmatched: 5.

The J gene is TRBJ1-1, the V gene TRBV9; 7 bases fit TRBD1. Unmatched junction bases numbered 4, after V lost 4 bases and J lost 1 base. The CDR3 runs to 14 residues. Germline values: CDR1 SGDLS, CDR2 YYNGEE. CDR3 sequence: CASSSGQENTEAFF. The CDR3 DNA reads TGTGCCAGCAGCTCCGGACAGGAGAACACTGAAGCTTTCTTT.

The rearrangement links TRBV5-1 to TRBJ2-2; 9 nucleotides agree with TRBD1. With V trimmed by 4 bases and J by 7 bases, 5 bases remained unmatched. The germline V gene encodes CDR1 SGHRS and CDR2 YFSETQ. The CDR3 length is 14 residues. In DNA form, the CDR3 reads TGCGCCAGCAGCCCGGGACAGGGTCACGGGGAGCTGTTTTTT. Encoded protein: CASSPGQGHGELFF.

V is TRBV7-9 and J is TRBJ2-1; 9 nucleotides align to TRBD2. There are 15 residues in the CDR3. The V segment lost 5 bases and the J segment 3 bases; nucleotides outside the gene matches: 5. The germline gives CDR1 SEHNR, CDR2 FQNEAQ (reference sequence). The CDR3 region is CASSLGLANYNEQFF. The CDR3 DNA reads as TGTGCCAGCAGCCTCGGACTAGCGAACTACAATGAGCAGTTCTTC. Full variable domain (remainder filled in from reference TRBV7-9 and TRBJ2-1): DTGVSQNPRHKITKRGQNVTFRCDPISEHNRLYWYRQTLGQGPEFLTYFQNEAQLEKSRLLSDRFSAERPKGSFSTLEIQRTEQGDSAMYLCASSLGLANYNEQFFGPGTRLTVL.

This rearrangement joins TRBV28 to TRBJ2-7; D remains unclear. Germline CDR1 reads MDHEN; CDR2 reads SYDVKM. The CDR3 runs 14 residues. V was shortened by 7 bases and J by 1 base, with 14 bases between the two germline ends. The DNA of the CDR3 is TGTGCCAGCAACCCGTCCGCGCCGTCCTACGAGCAGTACTTC. It codes for CASNPSAPSYEQYF.

The V call is TRBV30, the J call TRBJ1-3; possible D gene TRBD1, 5 bases. The CDR3 is made up of 14 amino acids. CDR1 is GTSNPN and CDR2 is SVGIG in the germline V gene (reference sequence). The V and J ends lost 5 bases and 4 bases respectively, with 15 bases between them. Here the CDR3 DNA reads TGTGCCTGGGGCCGGACGCAGGGAGGAAACACCATATATTTT. Protein: CAWGRTQGGNTIYF.

This sequence joins TRBV30 and TRBJ1-1, with 7 bases lining up with TRBD1. This CDR3 has 11 amino acids. V lost 5 bases to trimming and J lost 9 bases; unmatched junction nucleotides: 6. From germline, CDR1 is GTSNPN and CDR2 SVGIG (reference sequence). The CDR3 DNA is TGTGCCTGGGGAGGGAGGGGGCAAGCTTTCTTT. This gives the protein CAWGGRGQAFF.

The genes are TRBV12-3 or TRBV12-4 and TRBJ1-1; D not certain. The CDR3 loop spans 13 amino acids. V lost 6 bases to trimming and J lost 1 base, with 9 bases between them. The DNA of the CDR3 is TGTGCCAGCAGCAAACACGAGAACACTGAAGCTTTCTTT. Its translation: CASSKHENTEAFF.

The chain uses TRBV5-6 and TRBJ1-5, with TRBD1 as a possible D gene (5 bases). From germline, CDR1 is SGHDT and CDR2 YYEEEE. The CDR3 is made up of 15 amino acids. V gave up 2 bases and J gave up 0 bases, with 9 bases separating them. CDR3 loop: CASSFRQYSNQPQHF. Written as DNA, the CDR3 is TGTGCCAGCAGCTTTCGACAGTATAGCAATCAGCCCCAGCATTTT.

The chain uses TRBV10-2 and TRBJ1-1; D is perhaps TRBD1 (6 bases). This CDR3 is built from 15 residues. CDR1 is WSHSY, CDR2 SAAADI, per germline. V was cut by 6 bases and J by 0 bases, with 14 bases left in between. The CDR3 nucleotides read TGCGCCAGCAGATCGGGGGGCGCCATGAACACTGAAGCTTTCTTT. Its translation: CASRSGGAMNTEAFF.

The rearrangement uses TRBV5-1 and TRBJ1-2; D uncertain. Trimming cost V 0 bases and J 4 bases, with 7 bases left between them. This CDR3 comprises 13 residues. Germline V gene data show CDR1 as SGHRS and CDR2 as YFSETQ. The DNA for the CDR3 is TGCGCCAGCAGCTTGGAGGGAGCCTATGGCTACACCTTC. This sequence encodes CASSLEGAYGYTF. Using reference TRBV5-1 and TRBJ1-2 for the parts outside the CDR3, the full variable domain is KAGVTQTPRYLIKTRGQQVTLSCSPISGHRSVSWYQQTPGQGLQFLFEYFSETQRNKGNFPGRFSGRQFSNSRSEMNVSTLELGDSALYLCASSLEGAYGYTFGSGTRLTVV.

The genes are TRBV4-1 and TRBJ2-1, with 12 nucleotides matching TRBD2. The junction had 4 bases not matched to a gene; V was cut back by 6 bases and J by 4 bases. This CDR3 comprises 15 residues. Germline CDR1 and CDR2: MGHRA and YSYEKL. The CDR3 loop is CASRWTSGTYNEQFF. CDR3 nucleotides: TGCGCCAGCAGATGGACTAGCGGGACTTACAATGAGCAGTTCTTC.

Turning to this clone: The sample has other DNA sequences that encode this CDR3 too. The V gene is TRBV30, the J gene TRBJ1-5, with a possible D match to TRBD1 (5 bases). CDR3 length: 14 residues. Trimming removed 0 bases at V and 4 bases at J, with 10 bases between. The germline V gene has CDR1 GTSNPN and CDR2 SVGIG (reference sequence). Here the CDR3 reads CAWSVTGGNQPQHF. CDR3 in DNA: TGTGCCTGGAGTGTAACGGGGGGGAATCAGCCCCAGCATTTT.

The chain links TRBV28 to TRBJ1-3, with D perhaps matching TRBD1 (5 bases). CDR1 and CDR2 from the germline V gene are MDHEN and SYDVKM. Deletions cut 11 bases from V and 2 bases from J, with 13 bases between. This CDR3 region has 13 residues. This CDR3 reads CASHSGAGNTIYF. For the CDR3, the DNA is TGTGCCTCACACTCGGGGGCTGGAAACACCATATATTTT.

The genes are TRBV19 and TRBJ1-3, with TRBD1 identical over 7 bases. V was pared by 6 bases and J by 10 bases, with 15 bases of the junction left unmatched. The germline gives CDR1 LNHDA, CDR2 SQIVND (reference sequence). This CDR3 has 15 residues. CDR3: CASSPDRDLWKTIYF. The CDR3 DNA is TGTGCCAGTAGCCCCGACAGGGATCTTTGGAAGACCATATATTTT.

The rearrangement uses TRBV7-9 and TRBJ2-7, with D perhaps matching TRBD1 (6 bases). The CDR3 runs 13 residues. Germline CDR1 SEHNR, CDR2 FQNEAQ (reference sequence). The V gene lost 6 bases and the J gene lost 0 bases, with 9 bases spanning the gap. Written as DNA, the CDR3 is TGTGCCAGCAGTGACAGGAGCTCCTACGAGCAGTACTTC. Translation gives CASSDRSSYEQYF.

This clone was seen a single time. This chain links TRBV7-9 with TRBJ2-1; D perhaps matches TRBD1 (7 bases). With 6 bases removed from V and 0 bases from J, the gap between germline ends came to 21 bases. The CDR3 has 18 residues. The germline gives CDR1 SEHNR, CDR2 FQNEAQ (reference sequence). Written as DNA, the CDR3 is TGTGCCAGCAGAACCAGGGGGGATACCCCGAGCTCCTACAATGAGCAGTTCTTC. Amino acids: CASRTRGDTPSSYNEQFF.

The gene calls are TRBV28 and TRBJ1-5; no firm D call. Per germline, CDR1 MDHEN and CDR2 SYDVKM. The CDR3 spans 15 residues. Trimming took off 6 bases at V and 0 bases at J, with 12 bases between the two ends. CDR3 DNA sequence: TGTGCCAGCAGCGAAAACAGTTATAGCAATCAGCCCCAGCATTTT. Translated: CASSENSYSNQPQHF.

V and J are TRBV6-6 and TRBJ1-5, with D unresolved. The germline CDR1 and CDR2 sequences are MNHNY and SVGAGI (reference sequence). The CDR3 has 14 amino acids. V gave up 5 bases and J gave up 1 base, with 9 bases separating them. CDR3 sequence reads: CASSMRYSNQPQHF. CDR3 in DNA: TGTGCCAGCAGTATGAGGTACAGCAATCAGCCCCAGCATTTT.